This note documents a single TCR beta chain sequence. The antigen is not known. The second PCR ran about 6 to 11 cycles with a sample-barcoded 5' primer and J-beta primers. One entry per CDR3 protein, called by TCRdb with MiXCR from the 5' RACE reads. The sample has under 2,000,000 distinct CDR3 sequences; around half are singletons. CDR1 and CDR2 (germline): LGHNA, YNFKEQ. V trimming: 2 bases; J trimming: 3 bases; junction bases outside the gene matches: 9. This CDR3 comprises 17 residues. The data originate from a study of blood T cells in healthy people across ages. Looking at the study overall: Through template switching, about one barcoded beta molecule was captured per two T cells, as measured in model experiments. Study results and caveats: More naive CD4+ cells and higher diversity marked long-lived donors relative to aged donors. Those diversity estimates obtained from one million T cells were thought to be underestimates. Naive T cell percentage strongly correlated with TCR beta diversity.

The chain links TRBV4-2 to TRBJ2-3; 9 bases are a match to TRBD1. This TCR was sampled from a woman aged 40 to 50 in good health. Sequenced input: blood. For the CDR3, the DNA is TGTGCCAGCAGCCAACCAAGAGGCGGGACAGGGACAGATACGCAGTATTTT. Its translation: CASSQPRGGTGTDTQYF.